This T cell receptor (beta chain) was found in a study of neurological immune-mediated disorders. Per germline, CDR1 SGHRS and CDR2 YFSETQ. The CDR3 extends over 13 amino acids. V was clipped by 0 bases and J by 7 bases, with 10 bases between them. Using its own MiXCR run on the 5' RACE reads, TCRdb lists one record per CDR3 protein. The table has tens of thousands of distinct CDR3 sequences, around 10% seen once; the top ten hold about 1.8%. This clonotype was found many times. Sequenced: PBMCs. V usage is TRBV5-1 and J usage is TRBJ1-1, with D perhaps matching TRBD1 (6 bases). This clonotype originated in a man in his forties in good health. Here the CDR3 reads CASSLGQEFEAFF. The CDR3 bases are TGCGCCAGCAGCTTGGGACAGGAGTTTGAAGCTTTCTTT.